This passage covers 21 T cell receptor beta chains from one sample sequenced in a study of beta chain features in type 1 diabetes. Study results and limitations: TCRB CDR3s were moderately but significantly shorter in Type 1 diabetes patients in all four CD4+ subsets.

These receptors lack a known antigen. The study reverse transcribed the entire isolated RNA, so it sequenced expressed TCRB transcripts. The assay was immunoSEQ multiplex PCR, and TCRdb's table has in-frame clones only and misses some. The table lists around 44,000 clones, approximately 70% of them singletons. The sample comprised Tregs from blood. These receptors were obtained from a woman under 30 with type 1 diabetes.

This chain connects TRBV27 to TRBJ2-7; 10 positions agree with TRBD1. The germline V gene encodes CDR1 MNHEY and CDR2 SMNVEV (reference sequence). J lost 2 bases, V lost 7 bases, and 8 bases had no gene match. The CDR3 consists of 15 residues. CDR3 protein: CASTGKGQGPYEQYF. The CDR3 coding sequence is TGTGCCAGCACTGGGAAGGGACAGGGGCCCTACGAGCAGTACTTC.

The chain employs TRBV29-1 and TRBJ1-1; 9 nucleotides agree with TRBD1. Per germline, CDR1 SQVTM and CDR2 ANQGSEA. CDR3 length: 13 amino acids. The V gene end was trimmed by 6 bases and the J gene end by 6 bases; junction bases not matched to a gene: 8. CDR3 in amino acids: CSVGDREKAEAFF. The DNA of the CDR3 is TGCAGCGTGGGGGACAGGGAGAAGGCTGAAGCTTTCTTT.

V is TRBV19 and J is TRBJ2-3, with 8 bases matching TRBD2. Germline CDR1 LNHDA, CDR2 SQIVND (reference sequence). V shed 4 bases, J shed 4 bases, and the junction held 10 bases outside the gene matches. This CDR3 is built from 16 residues. This chain's CDR3 is CASSRGTSGRADTQYF. CDR3 sequence (DNA): TGTGCCAGTAGTAGGGGTACTAGCGGAAGAGCAGATACGCAGTATTTT.

The chain employs TRBV10-3 and TRBJ2-7, with 7 bases aligning to TRBD2. The V segment lost 6 bases and the J segment 6 bases; nucleotides outside the gene matches: 11. This CDR3 contains 14 residues. CDR1 is ENHRY and CDR2 is SYGVKD in the germline V gene. The CDR3 loop is CAIRSGADTGEQYF. In nucleotides, the CDR3 is TGTGCCATCAGGAGCGGGGCTGATACGGGCGAGCAGTACTTC.

The rearrangement uses TRBV14 and TRBJ2-3, with a tentative D call TRBD1 (5 bases). The V and J ends lost 5 bases and 4 bases respectively, with 16 bases between them. CDR1 and CDR2 (germline): SGHDN, FVKESK. The CDR3 covers 15 residues. The CDR3 DNA is TGTGCCAGCAGCTTTTGGTTGGGCAGGGCAGATACGCAGTATTTT. It is translated as CASSFWLGRADTQYF.

This sequence joins TRBV11-2 and TRBJ2-1; a possible D gene is TRBD2 (5 bases). The CDR3 is 13 amino acids. The ends were cut back, 6 bases at V and 6 bases at J, with 12 bases in the middle. Germline CDR1 and CDR2: SGHAT and FQNNGV. In DNA, the CDR3 is TGTGCCAGCAGTAGGGCTAGCCTCAATGAGCAGTTCTTC. Amino acids: CASSRASLNEQFF.

The V call is TRBV28, the J call TRBJ2-2; TRBD2 agrees at 7 bases. This CDR3 comprises 15 residues. Germline V lookup: CDR1 MDHEN, CDR2 SYDVKM. With V trimmed by 8 bases and J by 7 bases, 13 bases remained unmatched. The CDR3 loop reads CASLGGLRVLGELFF. The CDR3 DNA reads TGTGCCAGCCTCGGGGGGTTACGCGTTCTCGGGGAGCTGTTTTTT.

This clone was observed a few times. The chain combines TRBV6-6 with TRBJ1-1; D ambiguous. The germline V gene encodes CDR1 MNHNY and CDR2 SVGAGI (reference sequence). The V gene lost 6 bases and the J gene lost 3 bases, with 14 bases spanning the gap. The length of the CDR3 is 14 residues. Here the CDR3 DNA reads TGTGCCAGCAGCTCTTTCGTACTGGACACTGAAGCTTTCTTT. Residues: CASSSFVLDTEAFF.

This rearrangement joins TRBV7-3 to TRBJ2-1; no reliable D call. V lost 6 bases and J 5 bases, leaving 11 bases between the germline ends. CDR3 length: 13 amino acids. Germline V CDR1 and CDR2: SGHTA, FQGTGA. CDR3 amino acids: CASSHRVNNEQFF. The CDR3 DNA reads TGTGCCAGCAGTCACCGGGTCAACAATGAGCAGTTCTTC.

This chain joins TRBV7-4 and TRBJ2-5, with a weak D call TRBD2 (6 bases). The CDR3 spans 17 residues. The V end was cut by 1 base, the J end by 2 bases, with 17 bases between. The germline CDR1 and CDR2 sequences are SGHVT and SQSDAQ. The CDR3 coding sequence is TGTGCCAGCAGCTTAGGACCCAATACTAGCCCTCAAGAGACCCAGTACTTC. Protein sequence: CASSLGPNTSPQETQYF.

This chain joins TRBV2 and TRBJ1-4, with a weak D call TRBD1 (6 bases). CDR3 length equals 13 residues. Germline V gene data show CDR1 as SNHLY and CDR2 as FYNNEI. V was pared by 6 bases and J by 7 bases, with 12 bases between. The CDR3 DNA sequence: TGTGCCAGCAGCTGGGACACTGGTGAAAAACTGTTTTTT. Protein: CASSWDTGEKLFF.

This chain uses TRBV5-1 with TRBJ1-1; 7 bases align to TRBD1. After removal of 5 bases from V and 1 base from J, the junction contained 8 bases not matched to a gene. Germline CDR1 and CDR2: SGHRS and YFSETQ. The length of the CDR3 is 15 residues. The CDR3 coding sequence is TGCGCCAGCAGGCCTCCCGGGACAGCGAACACTGAAGCTTTCTTT. Protein product: CASRPPGTANTEAFF.

V usage is TRBV13 and J usage is TRBJ2-5; 10 bases are shared with TRBD1. The DNA end is a closer match to TRBJ2-7, so the J assignment may be wrong. The CDR3 is made up of 13 amino acids. The V gene's germline CDR1 is PRHDT and CDR2 FYEKMQ (reference sequence). CDR3 region: CASSRTGGYEQYF. The CDR3 nucleotides read TGTGCCAGCAGCCGGACAGGGGGCTACGAGCAGTACTTC.

The genes are TRBV18 and TRBJ2-4; 8 positions agree with TRBD1. V gave up 3 bases and J gave up 11 bases; unmatched junction bases: 3. The CDR3 contains 12 residues. Germline lookup yields CDR1 KGHSH and CDR2 LQKENI. This CDR3 is CASSPGQVVQYF. CDR3 DNA sequence: TGTGCCAGCTCACCGGGACAGGTGGTTCAGTACTTC.

This chain uses TRBV6-1 with TRBJ2-3, with TRBD2 matching 9 bases. Per germline, CDR1 MNHNS and CDR2 SASEGT. The trim removed 11 bases at V and 11 bases at J, leaving 17 bases unmatched. This CDR3 has 14 residues. The CDR3 is CAGKTSGGGGGQYF. CDR3 DNA: TGTGCCGGGAAGACTAGCGGCGGCGGGGGAGGGCAGTATTTT.

The chain carries TRBV29-1 and TRBJ2-7, with 11 positions matching TRBD2. The V and J ends lost 6 bases and 4 bases, in that order; junction bases with no gene match: 11. Germline V CDR1 and CDR2: SQVTM, ANQGSEA. There are 15 residues in the CDR3. The CDR3 loop is CSVEITSGREYEQYF. In DNA form, the CDR3 reads TGCAGCGTAGAGATTACTAGCGGGAGAGAATACGAGCAGTACTTC.

This clone was recorded a few times. The chain couples TRBV2 to TRBJ2-7, with 9 nucleotides matching TRBD1. The CDR3 has 14 amino acids. The ends lost 6 bases at V and 2 bases at J; junction bases unmatched: 5. Germline CDR1 SNHLY, CDR2 FYNNEI. The CDR3 DNA is TGTGCCAGCAGCCCCCGGGACAGGGCCTACGAGCAGTACTTC. Amino acids: CASSPRDRAYEQYF.

The chain recombines TRBV5-1 with TRBJ1-2; D is perhaps TRBD1 (5 bases). Trimming removed 4 bases from V and 8 bases from J, with 21 bases in between. The CDR3 has 15 amino acids. Germline values: CDR1 SGHRS, CDR2 YFSETQ. The CDR3 coding sequence is TGCGCCAGCAGCCCGGCCGTCGGGGCGGGAGGGGGCTACACCTTC. It specifies CASSPAVGAGGGYTF.

This clone was picked up one time. The V and J genes are TRBV9 and TRBJ2-1; D may be TRBD2 (5 bases). Trimming cost V 3 bases and J 4 bases, with 11 bases left between them. The CDR3 runs to 14 residues. Looked up from germline, CDR1 is SGDLS and CDR2 is YYNGEE. As DNA, the CDR3 is TGTGCCAGCAGCGGTAGCGCGGATTACAATGAGCAGTTCTTC. It specifies CASSGSADYNEQFF. Looking up the rest from reference TRBV9 and TRBJ2-1 gives the full variable domain: DSGVTQTPKHLITATGQRVTLRCSPRSGDLSVYWYQQSLDQGLQFLIQYYNGEERAKGNILERFSAQQFPDLHSELNLSSLELGDSALYFCASSGSADYNEQFFGPGTRLTVL.

This sequence joins TRBV28 and TRBJ2-7; maybe TRBD1 (6 bases). The length of the CDR3 is 13 residues. Germline loops: CDR1 MDHEN, CDR2 SYDVKM. CDR3: CASGQLSSYEQYF. The CDR3 nucleotides read TGTGCTTCCGGACAGCTCAGCTCCTACGAGCAGTACTTC.

The chain has TRBV2 and TRBJ2-2; 7 nucleotides match TRBD1. There are 15 residues in the CDR3. V shed 1 base and J 7 bases; nucleotides not matched to a gene: 6. CDR1 and CDR2 from the germline V gene are SNHLY and FYNNEI. DNA of the CDR3: TGTGCCAGCAGTGAAGACCCAAGGACAGGCGGGGAGCTGTTTTTT. Its translation is CASSEDPRTGGELFF.